The sequence of this T cell receptor (beta chain) was determined in a study of T cell responses to AZD1222 COVID-19 vaccine. Study-level information: The study pooled second doses at about 4 or about 12 weeks. Whole-study findings and limits: Donors were chiefly white British, with a greater number of females, and clonal diversity was perhaps underestimated. Regions 160-218 and 743-854 dominated among vaccine-associated CD4 TCRs spanning spike.

About this clone: Its antigen is currently unknown.

The CDR3 has 9 residues. Germline lookup yields CDR1 MNHEY and CDR2 SMNVEV (reference sequence). Method: immunoSEQ multiplex PCR; TCRdb's copy keeps in-frame clones and lacks some. The table shows around 69,000 clones, with around nine tenths occurring only once. The sequencing used peripheral blood, collected on day 0 of AZD1222 vaccination. This chain connects TRBV27 to TRBJ1-1; D not certain. The receptor's source is an adult in good health. The CDR3, as DNA: TGTCCTGAACATACTGAAGCTTTCTTT. Residues: CPEHTEAFF.